This T cell receptor beta chain emerged from a study of neurological immune-mediated disorders. Between the trimmed V and J ends, which lost 1 base and 0 bases, there was a span of 7 bases. This CDR3 has 15 residues. Germline-derived CDR1 and CDR2 are LGHNA and YSLEER. The authors produced cDNA by 5'RACE using 10-nucleotide random UMIs. TCRdb reanalysed the 5' RACE reads using MiXCR and keeps one entry per CDR3 protein. The sample lists about 21,000 distinct CDR3 sequences; over 5.5% were seen once. The sample holds many counts of this clonotype. Its antigen remains unknown. Study-level results: Expansion of TCR clones was greatest in HTLV-1-associated myelopathy and smallest in multiple sclerosis, where it fell below that of healthy controls.

The V gene is TRBV4-3, the J gene TRBJ1-5; no clear D. The sequence came from a man between 18 and 29 years old in good health. Sequenced: CD8+ T cells from blood. The CDR3 loop reads CASSQGSYSNQPQHF. The CDR3 DNA sequence: TGCGCCAGCAGCCAAGGCAGCTATAGCAATCAGCCCCAGCATTTT.